The 14 T cell receptor beta chains below were found in one sample sequenced in a study of shared clonotypes between healthy human individuals. Naive-designated CD8 cells lacked CD45RO, were positively enriched for CCR7, and omitted terminally differentiated effector memory CD45RA+ cells. TCRdb's copy holds only in-frame clones and misses some; the assay was immunoSEQ multiplex PCR. The sample has 1.5 million to 2.5 million clones; about 95% are singletons. Sequencing input: naive CD8+ T cells sorted from blood. These receptors came from a man younger than 35 in good health.

The chain couples TRBV29-1 to TRBJ2-3; D uncertain. Germline V gene data show CDR1 as SQVTM and CDR2 as ANQGSEA. Trimming removed 6 bases at V and 4 bases at J, with 17 bases between. The CDR3 has 14 residues. Written as DNA, the CDR3 is TGCAGCGTAACCGGGCTCAGAGGACCAGATACGCAGTATTTT. Translation gives CSVTGLRGPDTQYF.

This chain uses TRBV5-8 with TRBJ2-7; 9 nucleotides align to TRBD2. J was trimmed by 5 bases and V by 4 bases; bases with no gene match: 13. CDR3 size: 16 residues. The germline V gene encodes CDR1 SGHTS and CDR2 YDEGEE. The CDR3, as DNA: TGTGCCAGCAGCCCCCCGGAGCTAGCGGGACGGGACGAGCAGTACTTC. Translated: CASSPPELAGRDEQYF.

The V and J genes are TRBV7-9 and TRBJ2-7; possibly TRBD2 for D (6 bases). Trimming removed 6 bases from V and 2 bases from J, with 11 bases in between. Germline lookup yields CDR1 SEHNR and CDR2 FQNEAQ (reference sequence). The CDR3 totals 13 residues. CDR3 sequence: CASRRLDPYEQYF. CDR3 nucleotides: TGTGCCAGCAGGCGACTAGACCCCTACGAGCAGTACTTC.

Of note for this clone: This sample includes further DNA sequences coding for the same CDR3. The chain combines TRBV27 with TRBJ2-3, with 7 bases aligning to TRBD2. The CDR3 extends over 15 amino acids. CDR1 MNHEY and CDR2 SMNVEV come from the germline V gene (reference sequence). The trim removed 6 bases at V and 0 bases at J, leaving 6 bases unmatched. The CDR3 spells CASSSLASSTDTQYF. The CDR3 DNA is TGTGCCAGCAGCTCACTAGCGTCTAGCACAGATACGCAGTATTTT.

This clone has only one observation. This chain uses TRBV5-8 with TRBJ2-2; D is uncertain. This CDR3 contains 15 residues. CDR1 SGHTS and CDR2 YDEGEE come from the germline V gene. V was shortened by 1 base and J by 4 bases, with 11 bases between the two germline ends. CDR3 sequence (DNA): TGTGCCAGCAGCTTGTTTGTGAGTTCCACCGGGGAGCTGTTTTTT. Protein product: CASSLFVSSTGELFF.

The chain employs TRBV2 and TRBJ2-7; D perhaps matches TRBD1 (6 bases). Trimming cost V 4 bases and J 2 bases, with 21 bases left between them. Germline CDR1 and CDR2: SNHLY and FYNNEI. This CDR3 comprises 17 residues. DNA for the CDR3: TGTGCCAGCAGTGGCCCAGCGGTCAGGGGCCCACCCTACGAGCAGTACTTC. Protein sequence: CASSGPAVRGPPYEQYF.

This chain uses TRBV7-3 with TRBJ2-1; the match to TRBD1 covers 11 bases. V was pared by 2 bases and J by 2 bases, with 5 bases of the junction left unmatched. The V gene's germline CDR1 is SGHTA and CDR2 FQGTGA. The CDR3 totals 17 residues. The CDR3 DNA reads as TGTGCCAGCAGCTTAGTGGGACAGGGGGTCGCCTACAATGAGCAGTTCTTC. Its protein product is CASSLVGQGVAYNEQFF.

The chain uses TRBV13 and TRBJ2-7, with D tentatively TRBD2 (5 bases). Trimming cost V 5 bases and J 0 bases, with 14 bases left between them. There are 15 residues in the CDR3. Germline lookup yields CDR1 PRHDT and CDR2 FYEKMQ (reference sequence). CDR3 coding DNA: TGTGCCAGCAGCCGTAGAGGGTCCTTCTCCTACGAGCAGTACTTC. This sequence encodes CASSRRGSFSYEQYF.

This clone was recorded only once. The chain uses TRBV7-9 and TRBJ2-7, with 8 bases that match TRBD1. The CDR3 consists of 15 residues. CDR1 is SEHNR and CDR2 is FQNEAQ in the germline V gene (reference sequence). The trim removed 3 bases at V and 5 bases at J, leaving 9 bases unmatched. The CDR3 DNA reads TGTGCCAGCAGCTTTGGACAGGGTAGAAGGGACGAGCAGTACTTC. Protein product: CASSFGQGRRDEQYF.

The chain employs TRBV7-9 and TRBJ1-1; 7 bases fit TRBD1. The CDR3 has 14 amino acids. Germline CDR1 reads SEHNR; CDR2 reads FQNEAQ (reference sequence). With 1 base clipped from V and 3 bases from J, the junction kept 2 bases outside the gene matches. The CDR3 loop is CASSLVTGDTEAFF. CDR3 sequence (DNA): TGTGCCAGCAGCTTAGTCACAGGGGACACTGAAGCTTTCTTT.

CDR3 sequence: CASSIPGQGDYGYTF. In DNA form, the CDR3 reads TGTGCCAGCAGTATCCCGGGACAGGGTGACTATGGCTACACCTTC. This chain links TRBV2 with TRBJ1-2, with 9 bases fitting TRBD1. CDR3 length: 15 amino acids. CDR1 SNHLY and CDR2 FYNNEI come from the germline V gene. V lost 5 bases, J lost 3 bases, and 7 bases stayed unmatched.

V gene TRBV11-2 combines with J gene TRBJ1-5; D gene unclear. CDR1 and CDR2 (germline): SGHAT, FQNNGV. V was trimmed by 1 base and J by 6 bases, leaving 10 bases between them. CDR3 size: 14 residues. CDR3 nucleotide sequence: TGTGCCAGCAGCTTAGGTGGGTCTAGTCAGCCCCAGCATTTT. Residues: CASSLGGSSQPQHF.

The rearrangement uses TRBV9 and TRBJ2-7; D is possibly TRBD2 (6 bases). Germline assignment: CDR1 SGDLS and CDR2 YYNGEE. The CDR3 has 15 amino acids. Trimming removed 3 bases at V and 0 bases at J, with 13 bases between. CDR3 protein: CASSAGGVSSYEQYF. The CDR3, as DNA: TGTGCCAGCAGCGCTGGCGGGGTGAGCTCCTACGAGCAGTACTTC.

The J gene is TRBJ2-1, the V gene TRBV6-6; a possible D gene is TRBD1 (6 bases). Trimming removed 1 base from V and 10 bases from J, with 8 bases in between. Germline assignment: CDR1 MNHNY and CDR2 SVGAGI (reference sequence). The CDR3 has 12 amino acids. The CDR3 here is CASSYWGHEQFF. In DNA form, the CDR3 reads TGTGCCAGCAGTTACTGGGGACACGAGCAGTTCTTC.